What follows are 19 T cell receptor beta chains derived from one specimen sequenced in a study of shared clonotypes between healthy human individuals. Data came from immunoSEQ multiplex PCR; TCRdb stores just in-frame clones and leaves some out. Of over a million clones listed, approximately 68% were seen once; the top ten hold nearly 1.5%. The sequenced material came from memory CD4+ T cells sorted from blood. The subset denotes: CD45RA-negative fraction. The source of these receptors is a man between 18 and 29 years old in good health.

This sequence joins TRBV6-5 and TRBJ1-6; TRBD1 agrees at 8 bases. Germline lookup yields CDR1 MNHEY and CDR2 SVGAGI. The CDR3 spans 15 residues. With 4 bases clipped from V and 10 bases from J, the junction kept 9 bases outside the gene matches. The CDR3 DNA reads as TGTGCCAGCAGTTCAGGACAGGGCATAGGGTCACCCCTCCACTTT. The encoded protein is CASSSGQGIGSPLHF.

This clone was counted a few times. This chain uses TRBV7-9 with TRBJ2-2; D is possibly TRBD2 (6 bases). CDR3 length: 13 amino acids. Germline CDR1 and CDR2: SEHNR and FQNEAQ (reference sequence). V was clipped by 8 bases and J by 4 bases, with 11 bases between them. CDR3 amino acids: CASGDSGTGELFF. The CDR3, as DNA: TGTGCCAGCGGGGACTCGGGCACCGGGGAGCTGTTTTTT. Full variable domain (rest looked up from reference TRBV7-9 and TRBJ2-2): DTGVSQNPRHKITKRGQNVTFRCDPISEHNRLYWYRQTLGQGPEFLTYFQNEAQLEKSRLLSDRFSAERPKGSFSTLEIQRTEQGDSAMYLCASGDSGTGELFFGEGSRLTVL.

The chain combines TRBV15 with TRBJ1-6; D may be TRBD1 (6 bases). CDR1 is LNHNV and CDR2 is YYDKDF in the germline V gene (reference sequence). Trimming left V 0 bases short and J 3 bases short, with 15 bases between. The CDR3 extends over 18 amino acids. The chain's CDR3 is CATSRDRPGGIYNSPLHF. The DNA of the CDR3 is TGTGCCACCAGCAGAGATCGTCCGGGGGGCATCTATAATTCACCCCTCCACTTT.

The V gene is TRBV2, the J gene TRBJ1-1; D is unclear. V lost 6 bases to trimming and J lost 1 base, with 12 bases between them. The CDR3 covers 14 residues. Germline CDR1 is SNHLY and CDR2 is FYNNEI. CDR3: CASRRFGKNTEAFF. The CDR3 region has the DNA TGTGCCAGCAGGAGGTTTGGCAAGAACACTGAAGCTTTCTTT.

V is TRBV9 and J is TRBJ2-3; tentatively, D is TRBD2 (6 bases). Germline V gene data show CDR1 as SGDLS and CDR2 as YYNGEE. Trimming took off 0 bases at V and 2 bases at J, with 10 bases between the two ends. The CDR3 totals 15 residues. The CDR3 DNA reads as TGTGCCAGCAGCGTAGCTTGGACTAACACAGATACGCAGTATTTT. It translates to CASSVAWTNTDTQYF.

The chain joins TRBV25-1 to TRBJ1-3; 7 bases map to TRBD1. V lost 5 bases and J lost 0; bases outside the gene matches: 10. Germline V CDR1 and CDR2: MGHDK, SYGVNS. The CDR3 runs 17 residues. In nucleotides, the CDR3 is TGTGCCAGCAGTAAGACAGGGATTATTTTCTCTGGAAACACCATATATTTT. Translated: CASSKTGIIFSGNTIYF. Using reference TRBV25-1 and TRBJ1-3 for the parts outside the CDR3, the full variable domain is EADIYQTPRYLVIGTGKKITLECSQTMGHDKMYWYQQDPGMELHLIHYSYGVNSTEKGDLSSESTVSRIRTEHFPLTLESARPSHTSQYLCASSKTGIIFSGNTIYFGEGSWLTVV.

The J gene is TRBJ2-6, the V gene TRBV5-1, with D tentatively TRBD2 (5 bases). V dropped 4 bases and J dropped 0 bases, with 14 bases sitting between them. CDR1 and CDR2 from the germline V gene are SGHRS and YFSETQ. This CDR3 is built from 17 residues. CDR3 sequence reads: CASSEGSGPSGANVLTF. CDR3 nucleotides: TGCGCCAGCAGCGAGGGCAGCGGCCCCTCTGGGGCCAACGTCCTGACTTTC.

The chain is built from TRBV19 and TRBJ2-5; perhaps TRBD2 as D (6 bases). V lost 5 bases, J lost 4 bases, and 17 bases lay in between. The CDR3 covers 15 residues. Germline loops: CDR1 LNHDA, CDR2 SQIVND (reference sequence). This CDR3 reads CASSSGLKGGETQYF. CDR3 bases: TGTGCCAGTAGTTCAGGACTCAAGGGAGGAGAGACCCAGTACTTC.

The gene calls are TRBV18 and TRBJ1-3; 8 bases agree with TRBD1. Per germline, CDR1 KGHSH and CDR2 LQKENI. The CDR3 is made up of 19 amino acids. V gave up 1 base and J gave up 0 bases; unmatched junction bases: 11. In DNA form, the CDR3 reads TGTGCCAGCTCACCACAACAGTCAGGGGGCGCATCCTCTGGAAACACCATATATTTT. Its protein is CASSPQQSGGASSGNTIYF.

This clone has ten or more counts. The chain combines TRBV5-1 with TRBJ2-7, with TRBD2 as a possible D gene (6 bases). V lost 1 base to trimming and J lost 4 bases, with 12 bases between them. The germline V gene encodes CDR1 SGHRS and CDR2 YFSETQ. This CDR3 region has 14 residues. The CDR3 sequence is CASSLSSARYEQYF. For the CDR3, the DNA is TGCGCCAGCAGCTTGTCTAGCGCCCGTTACGAGCAGTACTTC.

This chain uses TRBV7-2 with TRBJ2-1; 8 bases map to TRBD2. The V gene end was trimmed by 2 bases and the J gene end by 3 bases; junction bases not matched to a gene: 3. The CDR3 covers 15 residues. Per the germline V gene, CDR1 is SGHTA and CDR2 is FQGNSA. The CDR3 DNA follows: TGTGCCAGCAGCTTAATGGCGGGAGGCTACAATGAGCAGTTCTTC. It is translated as CASSLMAGGYNEQFF.

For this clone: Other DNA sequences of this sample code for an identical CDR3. The CDR3 region has the DNA TGTGCCAGCAGCTTAGCTTCCCTTTATGGCTACACCTTC. This gives the protein CASSLASLYGYTF. The gene calls are TRBV7-2 and TRBJ1-2, with D uncertain. Per the germline V gene, CDR1 is SGHTA and CDR2 is FQGNSA. Trimming stripped 0 bases from V and 5 bases from J, with 7 bases between. This CDR3 region has 13 residues.

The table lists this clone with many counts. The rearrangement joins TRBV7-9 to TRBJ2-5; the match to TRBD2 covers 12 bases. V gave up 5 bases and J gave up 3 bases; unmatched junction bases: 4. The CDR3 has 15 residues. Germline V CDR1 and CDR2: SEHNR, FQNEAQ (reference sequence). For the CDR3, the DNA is TGTGCCAGCAGCCGCGGACTAGCGGGAAAAGAGACCCAGTACTTC. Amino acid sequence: CASSRGLAGKETQYF.

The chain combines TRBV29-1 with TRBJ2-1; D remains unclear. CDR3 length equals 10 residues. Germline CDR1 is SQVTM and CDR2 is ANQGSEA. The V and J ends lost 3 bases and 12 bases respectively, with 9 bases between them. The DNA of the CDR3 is TGCAGCGTTGAGGCCGGTGGGCAGTTCTTC. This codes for CSVEAGGQFF.

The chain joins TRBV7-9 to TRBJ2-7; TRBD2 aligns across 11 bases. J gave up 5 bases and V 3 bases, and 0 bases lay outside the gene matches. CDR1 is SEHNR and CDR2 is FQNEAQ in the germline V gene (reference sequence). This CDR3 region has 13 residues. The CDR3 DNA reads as TGTGCCAGCAGCTTTAGCGGGAGGGACGAGCAGTACTTC. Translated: CASSFSGRDEQYF.

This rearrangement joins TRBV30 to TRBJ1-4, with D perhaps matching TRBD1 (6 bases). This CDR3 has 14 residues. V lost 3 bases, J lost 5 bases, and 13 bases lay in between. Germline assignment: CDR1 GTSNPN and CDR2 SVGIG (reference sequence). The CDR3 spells CAWREGGDNEKLFF. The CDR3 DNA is TGTGCCTGGAGAGAAGGGGGGGACAATGAAAAACTGTTTTTT.

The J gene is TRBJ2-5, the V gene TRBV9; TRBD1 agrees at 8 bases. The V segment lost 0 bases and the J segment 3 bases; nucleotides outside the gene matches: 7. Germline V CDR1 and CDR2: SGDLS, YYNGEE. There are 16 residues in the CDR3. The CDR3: CASSVEPRTGKETQYF. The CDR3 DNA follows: TGTGCCAGCAGCGTAGAACCCAGGACAGGGAAAGAGACCCAGTACTTC.

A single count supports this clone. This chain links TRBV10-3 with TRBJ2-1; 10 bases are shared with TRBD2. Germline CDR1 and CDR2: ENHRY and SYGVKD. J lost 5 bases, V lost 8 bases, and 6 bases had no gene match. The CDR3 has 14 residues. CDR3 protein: CAIGRTSGDNEQFF. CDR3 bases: TGTGCCATCGGACGGACTAGCGGCGACAATGAGCAGTTCTTC.

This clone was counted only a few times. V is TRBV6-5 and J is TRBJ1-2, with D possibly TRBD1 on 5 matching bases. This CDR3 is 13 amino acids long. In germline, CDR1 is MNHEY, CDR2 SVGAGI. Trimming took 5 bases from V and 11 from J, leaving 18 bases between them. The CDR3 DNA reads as TGTGCCAGCAGTCCGGGCAGGGTCCAAAGGTACACCTTC. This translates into CASSPGRVQRYTF.